The T cell receptor beta chain described here comes from a study of blood T cells in healthy people across ages. Study conclusions and caveats: Observed TCR beta diversity per million T cells went down as age went up. This fall followed a roughly linear course with age. PBMCs left unsorted prevented a conclusive naive versus antigen-experienced comparison.

Germline CDR1 SGHTA, CDR2 FQGNSA. The CDR3 runs 18 residues. Trimming took off 2 bases at V and 4 bases at J, with 23 bases between the two ends. This clonotype was detected only a few times. Its antigen is not identified. A second PCR, run for roughly 7 to 11 cycles, used a sample-barcoded 5' primer plus a J-beta primer mix. TCRdb re-derived calls from the 5' RACE reads in MiXCR, one entry per CDR3 protein. The sample consists of approximately 780,000 distinct CDR3 sequences, roughly 24% of them appearing once. These data also featured in a second study, about T cells of mothers and their children. From that report: Related mother-child pairs shared marginally more repertoire than unrelated pairs, though not significantly.

The chain carries TRBV7-2 and TRBJ2-5, with D maybe TRBD2 (7 bases). Sequenced material: blood. This sequence was found in a boy between 10 and 17 years old in good health. The CDR3 DNA reads TGTGCCAGCAGCTTATTTTCAACTGGGGGGGCGAAATTAGAGACCCAGTACTTC. Its protein product is CASSLFSTGGAKLETQYF.